The 30 T cell receptor beta chains given below trace back to one sample, sequenced in a study of memory CD8 T cells in hepatitis C reinfection. Stated time point: pre-reinfection, 55 to 20 weeks before reinfection detection. TCR sequencing was done directly ex vivo on sorted cells, without expansion in vitro. Assay: immunoSEQ multiplex PCR; the TCRdb copy retains only in-frame clones and omits some. The repertoire holds approximately 51,000 clones, with over 85% as singletons. Sequencing was performed on naive CD8+ T cells sorted from blood. These receptors were taken from a man aged 18 to 29 with hepatitis C virus infection.

The J gene is TRBJ1-3, the V gene TRBV4-3; D is perhaps TRBD1 (6 bases). Per germline, CDR1 LGHNA and CDR2 YSLEER. The CDR3 length is 15 residues. V lost 0 bases to trimming and J lost 2 bases, with 8 bases between them. The CDR3 DNA reads as TGCGCCAGCAGCCAAGACAGGGGCACTGGAAACACCATATATTTT. Translation: CASSQDRGTGNTIYF.

V is TRBV11-2 and J is TRBJ2-2; TRBD1 might be the D (5 bases). V was cut by 3 bases and J by 2 bases, with 7 bases left in between. Germline V CDR1 and CDR2: SGHAT, FQNNGV. This CDR3 region has 14 residues. This chain's CDR3 is CASSLGPNTGELFF. The CDR3 nucleotides read TGTGCCAGCAGCTTGGGGCCCAACACCGGGGAGCTGTTTTTT.

The V gene is TRBV15, the J gene TRBJ2-5; TRBD2 matches 8 bases. Germline CDR1 reads LNHNV; CDR2 reads YYDKDF (reference sequence). V trimming: 0 bases; J trimming: 5 bases; junction bases outside the gene matches: 2. The CDR3 runs 14 residues. The CDR3 nucleotides read TGTGCCACCAGCAGAGATGGCGGGGGGGAGACCCAGTACTTC. It yields the protein CATSRDGGGETQYF.

V usage is TRBV19 and J usage is TRBJ2-1; 10 nucleotides agree with TRBD2. V shed 5 bases and J 9 bases; nucleotides not matched to a gene: 7. The CDR3 runs 14 residues. Germline lookup yields CDR1 LNHDA and CDR2 SQIVND (reference sequence). The CDR3 is CASSASSGRTEQFF. CDR3 in DNA: TGTGCCAGTAGTGCATCTAGCGGGAGAACTGAGCAGTTCTTC.

The chain has TRBV19 and TRBJ2-1; tentatively, D is TRBD2 (5 bases). Germline V gene data show CDR1 as LNHDA and CDR2 as SQIVND (reference sequence). V was pared by 4 bases and J by 9 bases, with 10 bases between. The CDR3 runs 12 residues. The CDR3, as DNA: TGTGCCAGTAGTAATTCGGGGATTGAGCAGTTCTTC. It specifies CASSNSGIEQFF.

The gene calls are TRBV5-4 and TRBJ1-2, with D unclear. Germline CDR1 is SGHNT and CDR2 is YYREEE (reference sequence). Trimming took 6 bases from V and 4 from J, leaving 19 bases between them. This CDR3 is built from 15 residues. The CDR3 loop is CASTVALSPTYGYTF. The CDR3 coding sequence is TGTGCCAGCACCGTGGCTCTTTCCCCAACCTATGGCTACACCTTC.

The chain couples TRBV11-2 to TRBJ2-5; the D is unclear. CDR3 length equals 14 residues. Trimming removed 6 bases at V and 5 bases at J, with 16 bases between. Germline loops: CDR1 SGHAT, CDR2 FQNNGV. The CDR3: CASSPDQVFETQYF. As DNA, the CDR3 is TGTGCCAGCAGTCCTGACCAGGTTTTTGAGACCCAGTACTTC.

CDR3 nucleotides: TGTGCCAGTAGTATGGGGGGACAGGGCTACGAGCAGTACTTC. Its protein is CASSMGGQGYEQYF. The rearrangement joins TRBV19 to TRBJ2-5, with 9 nucleotides matching TRBD1. The J call may be incorrect, as the DNA end agrees better with TRBJ2-7. This CDR3 has 14 amino acids. Germline V lookup: CDR1 LNHDA, CDR2 SQIVND (reference sequence).

The chain uses TRBV4-1 and TRBJ1-5, with D possibly being TRBD1 (5 bases). Trimming took off 0 bases at V and 1 base at J, with 16 bases between the two ends. This CDR3 is 18 amino acids long. The germline V gene has CDR1 MGHRA and CDR2 YSYEKL. The CDR3 loop is CASSQEGEGYSSNQPQHF. In DNA form, the CDR3 reads TGCGCCAGCAGCCAAGAAGGGGAGGGGTATTCGAGCAATCAGCCCCAGCATTTT.

The V and J genes are TRBV28 and TRBJ2-6; TRBD2 matches at 15 bases. Germline CDR1 and CDR2: MDHEN and SYDVKM. This CDR3 is 22 amino acids long. V trimming: 6 bases; J trimming: 1 base; junction bases outside the gene matches: 16. The CDR3 region has the DNA TGTGCCAGCAGACCGCTCCGGACTAGCGGGAGGGCCCAAGGGTCTGGGGCCAACGTCCTGACTTTC. It yields the protein CASRPLRTSGRAQGSGANVLTF.

The rearrangement joins TRBV7-3 to TRBJ2-1; 8 positions match TRBD2. The CDR3 sequence is 15 residues long. CDR1 is SGHTA, CDR2 FQGTGA, per germline. With 4 bases clipped from V and 2 bases from J, the junction kept 4 bases outside the gene matches. DNA of the CDR3: TGTGCCAGCAGCTCCACTAGCGGCCCCTACAATGAGCAGTTCTTC. Residues: CASSSTSGPYNEQFF.

The chain couples TRBV29-1 to TRBJ2-7, with a possible D match to TRBD1 (6 bases). CDR3 length: 13 residues. CDR1 is SQVTM, CDR2 ANQGSEA, per germline. Trimming took off 4 bases at V and 5 bases at J, with 15 bases between the two ends. This CDR3 is CSVAASGADEQYF. The CDR3, as DNA: TGCAGCGTTGCTGCATCAGGGGCCGACGAGCAGTACTTC.

This clone was counted a few times. The chain is built from TRBV6-5 and TRBJ2-7, with a weak D call TRBD1 (6 bases). Germline values: CDR1 MNHEY, CDR2 SVGAGI. V lost 7 bases, J lost 1 base, and 14 bases lay in between. There are 14 residues in the CDR3. In DNA form, the CDR3 reads TGTGCCAGCACCACGGACAGAAAGTCCTACGAGCAGTACTTC. Its translation is CASTTDRKSYEQYF.

The genes are TRBV6-1 and TRBJ2-2; D unresolved. The CDR3 is 14 amino acids. V lost 10 bases to trimming and J lost 1 base, with 13 bases between them. The germline V gene has CDR1 MNHNS and CDR2 SASEGT. CDR3 DNA: TGTGCCACCTTTACGTACAGGAACACCGGGGAGCTGTTTTTT. It encodes CATFTYRNTGELFF.

In nucleotides, the CDR3 is TGTGCCAGCAGCCCACGACTAGCGGGAGAGGGGCACGAGCAGTACTTC. As protein: CASSPRLAGEGHEQYF. J is TRBJ2-5 and V is TRBV7-9; 12 nucleotides align to TRBD2. With the DNA end fitting TRBJ2-7 better, the J assignment may be wrong. This CDR3 has 16 residues. Germline CDR1 SEHNR, CDR2 FQNEAQ (reference sequence).

This clone was picked up one time. This sequence joins TRBV5-4 and TRBJ1-1; unclear D gene. This CDR3 contains 18 residues. The germline CDR1 and CDR2 sequences are SGHNT and YYREEE (reference sequence). The V end lost 5 bases, the J end lost 4 bases, and 27 bases lay between the germline ends. Written as DNA, the CDR3 is TGTGCCAGCAGTCAGTCGGGAGCCACACATGGGTTAGGCACTGAAGCTTTCTTT. Translating it yields CASSQSGATHGLGTEAFF.

V is TRBV27 and J is TRBJ1-5; D gene uncertain. CDR1 and CDR2 from the germline V gene are MNHEY and SMNVEV (reference sequence). V lost 1 base to trimming and J lost 6 bases, with 7 bases between them. CDR3 length: 13 residues. The CDR3 is CASSLFWPQPQHF. For the CDR3, the DNA is TGTGCCAGCAGTTTATTTTGGCCTCAGCCCCAGCATTTT.

Turning to this clone: Different DNA sequences within this sample yield the same CDR3. V usage is TRBV7-6 and J usage is TRBJ2-7; D is undetermined. Per germline, CDR1 SGHVS and CDR2 FNYEAQ. CDR3 length equals 14 residues. Deletions cut 1 base from V and 4 bases from J, with 11 bases between. CDR3 sequence reads: CASSLGSDGYEQYV. CDR3 nucleotides: TGTGCCAGCAGCTTAGGGTCTGACGGGTACGAGCAGTACGTC.

This clone was detected a few times. The chain employs TRBV6-7 and TRBJ2-2, with TRBD1 identical over 7 bases. TRBV6-7 is filed as an ORF, its function uncertain. V trimming: 8 bases; J trimming: 2 bases; junction bases outside the gene matches: 11. The CDR3 spans 16 residues. Here the CDR3 reads CASETGRGINTGELFF. DNA of the CDR3: TGTGCCAGCGAAACAGGCAGGGGGATTAACACCGGGGAGCTGTTTTTT.

The V gene is TRBV5-1, the J gene TRBJ2-2, with TRBD2 identical over 9 bases. CDR1 and CDR2 from the germline V gene are SGHRS and YFSETQ. V gave up 1 base and J gave up 1 base; unmatched junction bases: 11. CDR3 length: 19 amino acids. The CDR3 here is CASSLLAAGGPGNTGELFF. The DNA for the CDR3 is TGCGCCAGCAGCTTGTTAGCGGCGGGAGGGCCGGGGAACACCGGGGAGCTGTTTTTT.

CDR3 DNA sequence: TGTGCCAGCAGTTTCCGGGAGGGCGGGGGTGAGCAGTTCTTC. As protein: CASSFREGGGEQFF. The rearrangement joins TRBV28 to TRBJ2-1; the match to TRBD2 covers 8 bases. Germline V gives CDR1 MDHEN, CDR2 SYDVKM. The CDR3 is made up of 14 amino acids. Trimming at V came to 3 bases and at J to 9 bases, leaving 7 bases not matched to a gene. Combining the CDR3 with reference TRBV28 and TRBJ2-1 gives the whole variable domain DVKVTQSSRYLVKRTGEKVFLECVQDMDHENMFWYRQDPGLGLRLIYFSYDVKMKEKGDIPEGYSVSREKKERFSLILESASTNQTSMYLCASSFREGGGEQFFGPGTRLTVL.

The chain employs TRBV11-3 and TRBJ1-1; 7 bases line up with TRBD1. CDR3 length equals 13 residues. Germline loops: CDR1 SGHNT, CDR2 YENEEA. Trimming cost V 7 bases and J 0 bases; bases outside gene matches: 2. The CDR3 sequence: CASIGGLNTEAFF. CDR3 DNA: TGTGCCAGCATAGGGGGCCTGAACACTGAAGCTTTCTTT. Full variable domain (rest looked up from reference TRBV11-3 and TRBJ1-1): EAGVVQSPRYKIIEKKQPVAFWCNPISGHNTLYWYLQNLGQGPELLIRYENEEAVDDSQLPKDRFSAERLKGVDSTLKIQPAELGDSAVYLCASIGGLNTEAFFGQGTRLTVV.

J is TRBJ2-7 and V is TRBV10-2; 11 nucleotides agree with TRBD1. CDR1 WSHSY and CDR2 SAAADI come from the germline V gene. The length of the CDR3 is 16 residues. The trim removed 4 bases at V and 3 bases at J, leaving 8 bases unmatched. CDR3 sequence: CASSGNRDRGFYEQYF. CDR3 nucleotides: TGCGCCAGCAGTGGTAACCGGGACAGGGGGTTCTACGAGCAGTACTTC.

This chain uses TRBV27 with TRBJ1-1, with 8 bases fitting TRBD1. The germline V gene has CDR1 MNHEY and CDR2 SMNVEV (reference sequence). With 10 bases clipped from V and 0 bases from J, the junction kept 4 bases outside the gene matches. The CDR3 spans 13 residues. The CDR3 spells CATRTGMNTEAFF. The CDR3 DNA reads as TGTGCCACTAGGACAGGGATGAACACTGAAGCTTTCTTT.

The gene calls are TRBV7-9 and TRBJ2-3; perhaps TRBD2 as D (5 bases). V shed 4 bases and J shed 0 bases, with 11 bases lying between them. This CDR3 has 15 residues. Germline V lookup: CDR1 SEHNR, CDR2 FQNEAQ (reference sequence). In DNA form, the CDR3 reads TGTGCCAGCAGCTCCCCGGGGTCAAGCACAGATACGCAGTATTTT. It is translated as CASSSPGSSTDTQYF.

The J gene is TRBJ2-5, the V gene TRBV30, with 7 bases aligning to TRBD2. The CDR3 runs 15 residues. CDR1 and CDR2 (germline): GTSNPN, SVGIG (reference sequence). Unmatched junction bases numbered 7, after V lost 0 bases and J lost 3 bases. The CDR3 sequence is CAWSVPRDYKETQYF. CDR3 bases: TGTGCCTGGAGTGTCCCCCGGGACTACAAAGAGACCCAGTACTTC.

The genes are TRBV5-6 and TRBJ2-6, with D maybe TRBD1 (5 bases). Trimming took 3 bases from V and 3 from J, leaving 7 bases between them. Germline lookup yields CDR1 SGHDT and CDR2 YYEEEE. CDR3 length equals 14 residues. In DNA, the CDR3 is TGTGCCAGCAGCTGGGGCATTGGGGCCAACGTCCTGACTTTC. This codes for CASSWGIGANVLTF.

V and J are TRBV29-1 and TRBJ2-3, with TRBD2 matching over 12 bases. CDR3 size: 14 residues. The germline V gene encodes CDR1 SQVTM and CDR2 ANQGSEA. J was trimmed by 4 bases and V by 6 bases; bases with no gene match: 5. CDR3 DNA: TGCAGCGTCGGACTAGCGGGGATCGCAGATACGCAGTATTTT. Residues: CSVGLAGIADTQYF.

The CDR3 DNA is TGTGCCAGCAGTTTATCAACTAGCGGGAGGAACAATGAGCAGTTCTTC. This sequence encodes CASSLSTSGRNNEQFF. J is TRBJ2-1 and V is TRBV27; 12 bases are a match to TRBD2. The V gene end was trimmed by 0 bases and the J gene end by 5 bases; junction bases not matched to a gene: 2. Germline CDR1 reads MNHEY; CDR2 reads SMNVEV (reference sequence). This CDR3 region has 16 residues.

The chain carries TRBV5-8 and TRBJ1-5; tentative D call: TRBD1 (6 bases). Deletions cut 0 bases from V and 5 bases from J, with 12 bases between. Germline CDR1 and CDR2: SGHTS and YDEGEE. This CDR3 region has 15 residues. CDR3 sequence: CASSLGQASDQPQHF. The DNA of the CDR3 is TGTGCCAGCAGCTTGGGACAGGCGTCTGATCAGCCCCAGCATTTT.